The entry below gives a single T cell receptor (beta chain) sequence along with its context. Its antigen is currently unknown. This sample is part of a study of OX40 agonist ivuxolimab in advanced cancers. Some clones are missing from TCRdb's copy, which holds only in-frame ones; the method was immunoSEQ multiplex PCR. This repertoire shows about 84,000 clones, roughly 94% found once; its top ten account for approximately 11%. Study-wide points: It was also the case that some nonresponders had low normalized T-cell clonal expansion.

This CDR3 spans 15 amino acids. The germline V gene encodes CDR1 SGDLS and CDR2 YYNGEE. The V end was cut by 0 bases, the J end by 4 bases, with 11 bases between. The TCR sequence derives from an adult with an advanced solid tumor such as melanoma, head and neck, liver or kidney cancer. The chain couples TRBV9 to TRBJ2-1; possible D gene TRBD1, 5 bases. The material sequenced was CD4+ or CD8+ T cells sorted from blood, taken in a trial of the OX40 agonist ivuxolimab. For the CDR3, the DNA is TGTGCCAGCAGCGTAGTTTCAGGGCTGTACAATGAGCAGTTCTTC. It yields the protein CASSVVSGLYNEQFF.